Sequencing of this T cell receptor beta chain was carried out in a study of T cell changes during pregnancy in multiple sclerosis. Germline-derived CDR1 and CDR2 are MNHNY and SVGAGI (reference sequence). The CDR3 is 14 amino acids. V was pared by 2 bases and J by 10 bases, with 14 bases between. Data came from immunoSEQ multiplex PCR; TCRdb stores just in-frame clones and leaves some out. The repertoire includes around 69,000 clones, roughly 90% of them detected once, and under 6% sits in the top ten. The sequence was obtained from a female donor with multiple sclerosis, enrolled in a pregnancy study. Sequencing used CD8+ T cells from peripheral blood mononuclear cells, obtained before pregnancy. The chain has TRBV6-6 and TRBJ1-4; unclear D gene. This chain's CDR3 is CASSYQRLVGKLFF. CDR3 nucleotides: TGTGCCAGCAGTTACCAACGCTTGGTCGGAAAACTGTTTTTT.